This T cell receptor (beta chain) is drawn from a study of blood T cell repertoires in COVID-19. Turning to the study itself: The samples span acute and convalescent COVID-19 from the United States, Italy and Spain. T cells, B-cell-depleted T cells, or PBMCs supplied cDNA or gDNA.

Trimming removed 1 base from V and 2 bases from J, with 8 bases in between. CDR1 is SEHNR and CDR2 is FQNEAQ in the germline V gene (reference sequence). This CDR3 has 14 amino acids. How the authors handled the data: Estimated nucleated cell counts came from reference gene primer amplification. Assay: immunoSEQ multiplex PCR; the TCRdb copy retains only in-frame clones and omits some. V, J and clone size were drawn from that table, and D and trimming were deduced from the DNA. The table lists around 700,000 clones, just under 90% of them singletons, with more than 0.25% in the top ten. Specimen: peripheral blood. The chain joins TRBV7-9 to TRBJ1-2; perhaps TRBD1 as D (5 bases). The clonotype was recovered from a young woman with acute or convalescent COVID-19. The CDR3 is CASSLDRLNYGYTF. Here the CDR3 DNA reads TGTGCCAGCAGCTTAGACAGGTTGAACTATGGCTACACCTTC.